The present T cell receptor (beta chain) was sequenced within a study of T-cell reconstitution after alpha-beta-depleted transplantation in children. The CDR3 totals 12 residues. Germline V lookup: CDR1 MDHEN, CDR2 SYDVKM. Deletions cut 4 bases from V and 5 bases from J, with 8 bases between. Unique molecular identifiers tagged the TCRbeta library. TCRdb used MiXCR to reprocess the PCR reads, holding one entry per CDR3 protein. The sample includes some 590,000 distinct CDR3 sequences, 10% to 13% seen only once; the top ten take about 4%. The input for sequencing was PBMCs from the stem cell graft donor, taken from the stem cell graft. The chain employs TRBV28 and TRBJ1-2, with D tentatively TRBD1 (5 bases). This sequence originates from a human donor who donated a stem cell graft to a child with acute myeloid leukemia. The chain's CDR3 is CASSSTVYGYTF. CDR3 sequence (DNA): TGTGCCAGCAGTTCGACAGTTTATGGCTACACCTTC.